The source of this T cell receptor beta chain is a study of T cell repertoires in cytomegalovirus infection. MiXCR, applied by TCRdb to the reads, yields one record per CDR3 protein. The table records some 920,000 distinct CDR3 sequences, roughly 30% of them present only once. As regards this clonotype: Its antigen is as yet unknown.

The V gene end was trimmed by 4 bases and the J gene end by 5 bases; junction bases not matched to a gene: 9. CDR3 length: 18 residues. Germline assignment: CDR1 LNHDA and CDR2 SQIVND (reference sequence). The sequence derives from a human donor in good health (CMV status not recorded). Some clones in this sample may be carry-over from other donors' samples. The source material was cultured CD8+ T cells from PBMCs, sampled from culture after CMV antigen stimulation. The chain has TRBV19 and TRBJ2-3, with TRBD2 identical over 16 bases. The CDR3 bases are TGTGCCAGTAGTACGGGACTAGCGGGGGGGGCCACGGAAGATACGCAGTATTTT. Translation gives CASSTGLAGGATEDTQYF.